One sample yielded the 23 T cell receptor beta chains listed below, sequenced in a study of CD4 T cells in relation to SARS-CoV-2 and coronaviruses. Produced via immunoSEQ multiplex PCR; TCRdb's table is partial and in-frame only. The profile shows about 37,000 clones, over 75% of them singletons. The sequencing sample was made of memory CD4+ T cells from PBMCs. All receptors derive from an adult with COVID-19.

V usage is TRBV19 and J usage is TRBJ2-1, with D possibly being TRBD1 (6 bases). CDR3 length: 13 residues. Germline values: CDR1 LNHDA, CDR2 SQIVND (reference sequence). With 5 bases removed from V and 5 bases from J, the gap between germline ends came to 10 bases. For the CDR3, the DNA is TGTGCCAGTAGTTCAGGGGTGCACAATGAGCAGTTCTTC. Protein: CASSSGVHNEQFF. Variable domain in full (rest from reference TRBV19 and TRBJ2-1): DGGITQSPKYLFRKEGQNVTLSCEQNLNHDAMYWYRQDPGQGLRLIYYSQIVNDFQKGDIAEGYSVSREKKESFPLTVTSAQKNPTAFYLCASSSGVHNEQFFGPGTRLTVL.

This sequence joins TRBV9 and TRBJ2-7, with TRBD2 matching over 7 bases. The CDR3 runs 13 residues. J gave up 6 bases and V 4 bases, and 7 bases lay outside the gene matches. The germline CDR1 and CDR2 sequences are SGDLS and YYNGEE. This chain's CDR3 is CASSILERGEQYF. The CDR3 DNA sequence: TGTGCCAGCAGCATCCTAGAGCGGGGCGAGCAGTACTTC.

This rearrangement joins TRBV30 to TRBJ2-1; TRBD2 aligns across 9 bases. CDR1 and CDR2 (germline): GTSNPN, SVGIG (reference sequence). Trimming took 1 base from V and 7 from J; bases not matched to a gene: 2. The CDR3 length is 13 residues. CDR3 sequence: CAWSGGRGNEQFF. CDR3 sequence (DNA): TGTGCCTGGAGTGGCGGGAGGGGGAATGAGCAGTTCTTC.

In its sample, this clone was seen a few times. The chain has TRBV11-2 and TRBJ2-5; 9 nucleotides match TRBD1. With V trimmed by 4 bases and J by 5 bases, 8 bases remained unmatched. The CDR3 has 15 amino acids. Germline CDR1 is SGHAT and CDR2 is FQNNGV. The CDR3 here is CASSYRDREGETQYF. The CDR3 DNA is TGTGCCAGCAGCTACCGGGACAGGGAAGGCGAGACCCAGTACTTC.

Here the CDR3 reads CASSSVAETLSSYNEQFF. Written as DNA, the CDR3 is TGTGCCAGCAGCTCTGTAGCGGAAACTCTAAGCTCCTACAATGAGCAGTTCTTC. The chain employs TRBV11-3 and TRBJ2-1, with D possibly TRBD2 on 6 matching bases. The CDR3 totals 18 residues. CDR1 is SGHNT, CDR2 YENEEA, per germline. V was trimmed by 4 bases and J by 0 bases, leaving 19 bases between them.

J is TRBJ2-7 and V is TRBV28, with TRBD2 identical over 11 bases. The germline gives CDR1 MDHEN, CDR2 SYDVKM. With V trimmed by 5 bases and J by 3 bases, 21 bases remained unmatched. This CDR3 contains 20 residues. The CDR3 DNA sequence: TGTGCCAGCAGTCCCAGTAGACTAGCGGGATCCGTACGAAACATCTACGAGCAGTACTTC. Encoded protein: CASSPSRLAGSVRNIYEQYF.

V usage is TRBV6-6 and J usage is TRBJ2-1; D gene unclear. This CDR3 contains 12 residues. V gave up 3 bases and J gave up 10 bases, with 10 bases separating them. In germline, CDR1 is MNHNY, CDR2 SVGAGI (reference sequence). In DNA form, the CDR3 reads TGTGCCAGCAGTTATGGGGTTCGGGAGCAGTTCTTC. This gives the protein CASSYGVREQFF.

Only one count was recorded for this clone. The chain recombines TRBV4-1 with TRBJ2-1; TRBD2 might be the D (5 bases). CDR1 and CDR2 (germline): MGHRA, YSYEKL. The CDR3 consists of 14 residues. With 3 bases removed from V and 9 bases from J, the gap between germline ends came to 15 bases. This chain's CDR3 is CASSHTSGVREQFF. The CDR3 nucleotides are TGCGCCAGCAGCCATACCTCCGGGGTGCGTGAGCAGTTCTTC.

The J gene is TRBJ2-7, the V gene TRBV4-3; maybe TRBD2 (5 bases). Germline lookup yields CDR1 LGHNA and CDR2 YSLEER. Trimming left V 1 base short and J 2 bases short, with 6 bases between. The CDR3 spans 13 residues. The CDR3 DNA follows: TGCGCCAGCAGCCAAGGACTACCCTACGAGCAGTACTTC. This codes for CASSQGLPYEQYF.

The V and J genes are TRBV7-2 and TRBJ2-3, with 7 bases matching TRBD2. CDR3 length: 17 residues. After removal of 3 bases from V and 4 bases from J, the junction contained 13 bases not matched to a gene. CDR1 is SGHTA, CDR2 FQGNSA, per germline. The CDR3 coding sequence is TGTGCCAGCAGCTTGTCGAGGGGCGGGAGAGGCGCAGATACGCAGTATTTT. This encodes CASSLSRGGRGADTQYF.

The CDR3 bases are TGTGCCAGCAGACGAAGGAAGGACCCTCAATACAATGAGCAGTTCTTC. This codes for CASRRRKDPQYNEQFF. V and J are TRBV27 and TRBJ2-1; no clear D gene. Germline V lookup: CDR1 MNHEY, CDR2 SMNVEV (reference sequence). The CDR3 loop spans 16 amino acids. Trimming pared 6 bases from V and 4 bases from J, leaving 19 bases between.

The gene calls are TRBV5-1 and TRBJ2-3; 11 bases align to TRBD2. There are 16 residues in the CDR3. The junction had 6 bases not matched to a gene; V was cut back by 4 bases and J by 2 bases. Germline V gene lookup returns CDR1 SGHRS and CDR2 YFSETQ. CDR3 sequence (DNA): TGCGCCAGCAGCAGAAGACTAGCGGGAACCACAGATACGCAGTATTTT. Protein sequence: CASSRRLAGTTDTQYF.

As to this clone: Other DNA sequences of this sample code for an identical CDR3. The rearrangement joins TRBV6-6 to TRBJ2-7, with D perhaps matching TRBD1 (6 bases). The CDR3 covers 14 residues. V was cut by 5 bases and J by 6 bases, with 17 bases left in between. CDR1 is MNHNY and CDR2 is SVGAGI in the germline V gene (reference sequence). This CDR3 reads CASSEGQGFPEQYF. The CDR3 coding sequence is TGTGCCAGCAGTGAGGGGCAGGGGTTCCCCGAGCAGTACTTC.

The chain employs TRBV7-2 and TRBJ2-6; D ambiguous. The CDR3 covers 16 residues. V was clipped by 5 bases and J by 0 bases, with 11 bases between them. Looked up from germline, CDR1 is SGHTA and CDR2 is FQGNSA. The CDR3 DNA reads TGTGCCAGCAGCCCCGTGATTCCCTCTGGGGCCAACGTCCTGACTTTC. It codes for CASSPVIPSGANVLTF.

This chain links TRBV29-1 with TRBJ2-5; no definite D call. Germline loops: CDR1 SQVTM, CDR2 ANQGSEA. Trimming removed 2 bases at V and 5 bases at J, with 9 bases between. The CDR3 is 12 amino acids. The CDR3 reads CSVELGRETQYF. CDR3 DNA: TGCAGCGTTGAATTGGGAAGGGAGACCCAGTACTTC. Combining the CDR3 with reference TRBV29-1 and TRBJ2-5 gives the whole variable domain SAVISQKPSRDICQRGTSLTIQCQVDSQVTMMFWYRQQPGQSLTLIATANQGSEATYESGFVIDKFPISRPNLTFSTLTVSNMSPEDSSIYLCSVELGRETQYFGPGTRLLVL.

This clone was seen a single time. The J gene is TRBJ2-1, the V gene TRBV24-1; 12 bases are shared with TRBD2. The CDR3 has 16 amino acids. The V and J ends lost 3 bases and 2 bases, in that order; junction bases with no gene match: 1. CDR1 is KGHDR and CDR2 is SFDVKD in the germline V gene. The CDR3 here is CATSDRTSGTYNEQFF. The DNA for the CDR3 is TGTGCCACCAGTGATCGGACTAGCGGGACCTACAATGAGCAGTTCTTC.

This chain connects TRBV30 to TRBJ1-2; TRBD1 is a possible D gene (6 bases). V was clipped by 0 bases and J by 5 bases, with 7 bases between them. The CDR3 runs to 12 residues. Germline V lookup: CDR1 GTSNPN, CDR2 SVGIG (reference sequence). CDR3 nucleotides: TGTGCCTGGAGTGTAGGGACATATGGCTACACCTTC. It translates to CAWSVGTYGYTF.

V is TRBV27 and J is TRBJ1-1, with D possibly TRBD1 on 5 matching bases. Germline V gene lookup returns CDR1 MNHEY and CDR2 SMNVEV (reference sequence). CDR3 length: 15 amino acids. Trimming cost V 4 bases and J 4 bases, with 16 bases left between them. The CDR3 sequence: CASSSIAQGTTEAFF. In nucleotides, the CDR3 is TGTGCCAGCAGTTCGATCGCGCAGGGTACCACTGAAGCTTTCTTT.

The chain has TRBV7-2 and TRBJ2-2; 8 bases line up with TRBD1. The germline gives CDR1 SGHTA, CDR2 FQGNSA. CDR3 length: 17 residues. Germline trimming cut 5 bases from V and 5 bases from J; bases unmatched to any gene: 13. CDR3 region: CASSNGQGGSITGELFF. The CDR3 DNA follows: TGTGCCAGCAGCAACGGACAGGGAGGCTCTATTACCGGGGAGCTGTTTTTT. The whole variable domain, remainder taken from reference TRBV7-2 and TRBJ2-2, is GAGVSQSPSNKVTEKGKDVELRCDPISGHTALYWYRQSLGQGLEFLIYFQGNSAPDKSGLPSDRFSAERTGGSVSTLTIQRTQQEDSAVYLCASSNGQGGSITGELFFGEGSRLTVL.

The chain combines TRBV5-1 with TRBJ2-4, with 7 bases that match TRBD1. Losses at the gene ends were 4 bases for V and 6 bases for J; bases not matched to a gene: 13. Germline V gene sequence: CDR1 SGHRS, CDR2 YFSETQ. The CDR3 contains 16 residues. The CDR3 region has the DNA TGCGCCAGCAGCCCCCAAACCGGGGCAGGGGGAAACATTCAGTACTTC. Translation: CASSPQTGAGGNIQYF. Looking up the rest from reference TRBV5-1 and TRBJ2-4 gives the full variable domain: KAGVTQTPRYLIKTRGQQVTLSCSPISGHRSVSWYQQTPGQGLQFLFEYFSETQRNKGNFPGRFSGRQFSNSRSEMNVSTLELGDSALYLCASSPQTGAGGNIQYFGAGTRLSVL.

V and J are TRBV6-5 and TRBJ2-1, with 9 nucleotides matching TRBD2. This CDR3 comprises 14 residues. CDR1 MNHEY and CDR2 SVGAGI come from the germline V gene. The V segment lost 8 bases and the J segment 6 bases; nucleotides outside the gene matches: 8. The DNA of the CDR3 is TGTGCCAGCTCTAGGCTAGCGGGACGCAATGAGCAGTTCTTC. Its translation: CASSRLAGRNEQFF.

The chain couples TRBV7-9 to TRBJ2-1; weak D call: TRBD2 (7 bases). V was cut by 6 bases and J by 5 bases, with 20 bases left in between. The V gene's germline CDR1 is SEHNR and CDR2 FQNEAQ (reference sequence). The CDR3 sequence is 16 residues long. The CDR3 loop reads CASRRWRGHTDNEQFF. The DNA for the CDR3 is TGTGCCAGCAGACGTTGGCGGGGGCATACAGACAATGAGCAGTTCTTC.

This clone was counted only a few times. Additional DNA sequences in this sample encode the identical CDR3. This chain links TRBV7-9 with TRBJ2-7; perhaps TRBD2 as D (5 bases). The CDR3 contains 12 residues. CDR1 is SEHNR, CDR2 FQNEAQ, per germline (reference sequence). The V gene lost 5 bases and the J gene lost 3 bases, with 8 bases spanning the gap. The CDR3 nucleotides are TGTGCCAGCAGCCGGACTGACTACGAGCAGTACTTC. Translating gives CASSRTDYEQYF.